The clone carrying this T cell receptor beta chain was seen just once. The CDR3 runs to 18 residues. V was cut by 4 bases and J by 0 bases, with 19 bases left in between. Germline CDR1 and CDR2: SGHDN and FVKESK. This specimen comes from a study of blood T cell repertoires in COVID-19. Study-level background: Samples representing acute and convalescent COVID-19 were sourced from the United States, Italy and Spain.

In the authors' methods: It was from reference gene primer amplification that nucleated cell counts were estimated. The data were produced by immunoSEQ multiplex PCR, yet TCRdb's version contains in-frame clones alone and is incomplete. V and J calls plus clone size are reproduced from that table; the DNA served to infer D and trimming. This table has roughly 500,000 clones, 89% appearing once. Sequencing was performed on peripheral blood. The gene calls are TRBV14 and TRBJ1-3; D uncertain. The origin of this receptor is a man between 18 and 29 years old with COVID-19, enrolled during active disease. In DNA, the CDR3 is TGTGCCAGCAGCCGTCAGCTCCTCAGGCCCTCCTCTGGAAACACCATATATTTT. Translation gives CASSRQLLRPSSGNTIYF.